These 24 T cell receptor beta chains were all obtained from the same sample, sequenced in a study of T cell responses to AZD1222 COVID-19 vaccine. Assay: immunoSEQ multiplex PCR; the TCRdb copy retains only in-frame clones and omits some. The sample has more than 100,000 clones, around 87% seen once. This specimen consisted of peripheral blood, obtained on day 0 of AZD1222 vaccination. Source of these receptors: an adult in good health.

The J gene is TRBJ2-7, the V gene TRBV5-1; D unresolved. V gave up 0 bases and J gave up 0 bases, with 7 bases separating them. The CDR3 is 14 amino acids. Germline CDR1 is SGHRS and CDR2 is YFSETQ. The CDR3 coding sequence is TGCGCCAGCAGCTTGGAACTGATCTCCTACGAGCAGTACTTC. Residues: CASSLELISYEQYF.

The chain recombines TRBV6-5 with TRBJ2-3; D unresolved. The CDR3 sequence is 13 residues long. Germline loops: CDR1 MNHEY, CDR2 SVGAGI. Trimming removed 6 bases from V and 4 bases from J, with 11 bases in between. CDR3 protein: CASSIGWADTQYF. DNA for the CDR3: TGTGCCAGCAGCATAGGGTGGGCAGATACGCAGTATTTT.

This clone was seen more than once but under ten times. V gene TRBV4-2 combines with J gene TRBJ1-5; no clear D. Germline V CDR1 and CDR2: LGHNA, YNFKEQ. The CDR3 spans 17 residues. V was pared by 2 bases and J by 1 base, with 15 bases between. CDR3: CASSQTPIGGSNQPQHF. CDR3 bases: TGTGCCAGCAGCCAAACCCCCATCGGCGGGAGCAATCAGCCCCAGCATTTT.

The rearrangement uses TRBV20-1 and TRBJ2-7, with D possibly TRBD2 on 6 matching bases. The V end lost 1 base, the J end lost 6 bases, and 7 bases lay between the germline ends. Germline V CDR1 and CDR2: DFQATT, SNEGSKA (reference sequence). This CDR3 has 11 amino acids. The CDR3 bases are TGCAGTGCTAGAGCGGGGGTCGAGCAGTACTTC. Translated: CSARAGVEQYF.

The CDR3 loop reads CATSDFGTENTGELFF. In DNA, the CDR3 is TGTGCCACCAGTGATTTTGGGACAGAGAACACCGGGGAGCTGTTTTTT. The chain uses TRBV24-1 and TRBJ2-2; TRBD1 matches at 7 bases. V trimming: 1 base; J trimming: 1 base; junction bases outside the gene matches: 2. Per the germline V gene, CDR1 is KGHDR and CDR2 is SFDVKD. The CDR3 has 16 amino acids.

The chain joins TRBV24-1 to TRBJ1-2; D remains ambiguous. The CDR3 is made up of 15 amino acids. Germline CDR1 and CDR2: KGHDR and SFDVKD. Trimming took off 4 bases at V and 8 bases at J, with 19 bases between the two ends. The CDR3 coding sequence is TGTGCCACCAGTGACTCCATCGGGGAGGAGTGGGGCTACACCTTC. Protein: CATSDSIGEEWGYTF.

The chain combines TRBV6-2 or TRBV6-3 with TRBJ2-7, with a possible D match to TRBD1 (6 bases). The CDR3 runs 16 residues. Germline assignment: CDR1 MNHEY and CDR2 SVGEGT. Trimming stripped 0 bases from V and 2 bases from J, with 14 bases between. The CDR3 sequence is CASSYSSGQSTYEQYF. Written as DNA, the CDR3 is TGTGCCAGCAGTTACTCGTCAGGACAGTCAACCTACGAGCAGTACTTC.

The chain's CDR3 is CASSLAVGRSDSPLHF. The CDR3 DNA is TGTGCCAGCAGCTTAGCGGTAGGGAGGTCCGATTCACCCCTCCACTTT. This chain uses TRBV7-6 with TRBJ1-6; D remains unclear. CDR1 SGHVS and CDR2 FNYEAQ come from the germline V gene. Trimming took 0 bases from V and 8 from J, leaving 14 bases between them. CDR3 size: 16 residues.

The CDR3 sequence is CASRSPGVQETQYF. The CDR3 bases are TGTGCCAGCAGGTCCCCCGGGGTACAAGAGACCCAGTACTTC. This sequence joins TRBV7-9 and TRBJ2-5, with D tentatively TRBD2 (5 bases). The CDR3 totals 14 residues. CDR1 and CDR2 (germline): SEHNR, FQNEAQ (reference sequence). V lost 6 bases and J 2 bases, leaving 13 bases between the germline ends. Using reference TRBV7-9 and TRBJ2-5 for the parts outside the CDR3, the full variable domain is DTGVSQNPRHKITKRGQNVTFRCDPISEHNRLYWYRQTLGQGPEFLTYFQNEAQLEKSRLLSDRFSAERPKGSFSTLEIQRTEQGDSAMYLCASRSPGVQETQYFGPGTRLLVL.

The chain links TRBV7-2 to TRBJ2-3, with 9 bases identical to TRBD2. This CDR3 has 16 residues. The V gene end was trimmed by 4 bases and the J gene end by 0 bases; junction bases not matched to a gene: 5. The germline gives CDR1 SGHTA, CDR2 FQGNSA. The CDR3 loop is CASSSRRGGSTDTQYF. The CDR3 DNA follows: TGTGCCAGCAGCTCCCGGCGGGGGGGTAGCACAGATACGCAGTATTTT. The complete variable domain, with remaining parts taken from reference TRBV7-2 and TRBJ2-3, reads GAGVSQSPSNKVTEKGKDVELRCDPISGHTALYWYRQSLGQGLEFLIYFQGNSAPDKSGLPSDRFSAERTGGSVSTLTIQRTQQEDSAVYLCASSSRRGGSTDTQYFGPGTRLTVL.

The J gene is TRBJ2-1, the V gene TRBV5-5; 9 bases line up with TRBD2. The CDR3 covers 15 residues. Looked up from germline, CDR1 is SGHKS and CDR2 is YYEKEE (reference sequence). J was trimmed by 7 bases and V by 0 bases; bases with no gene match: 5. CDR3 coding DNA: TGTGCCAGCAGCTTGGATAGCGGGAGACGGAATGAGCAGTTCTTC. Translation gives CASSLDSGRRNEQFF.

The CDR3 here is CASSIGPRTYEQYF. For the CDR3, the DNA is TGTGCCAGTAGTATAGGTCCCAGGACCTACGAGCAGTACTTC. The genes are TRBV19 and TRBJ2-7; D unresolved. CDR3 length: 14 residues. Trimming removed 1 base at V and 2 bases at J, with 9 bases between. Germline V gene sequence: CDR1 LNHDA, CDR2 SQIVND (reference sequence).

This clone has only one observation. The chain links TRBV7-9 to TRBJ2-3; no firm D call. This CDR3 region has 14 residues. V lost 6 bases to trimming and J lost 1 base, with 11 bases between them. Germline loops: CDR1 SEHNR, CDR2 FQNEAQ (reference sequence). For the CDR3, the DNA is TGTGCCAGCAGTCCACCCGGCGGCACAGATACGCAGTATTTT. Translated, it gives CASSPPGGTDTQYF.

V gene TRBV28 combines with J gene TRBJ2-5; no firm D call. V lost 6 bases and J 2 bases, leaving 7 bases between the germline ends. This CDR3 has 12 amino acids. Germline V CDR1 and CDR2: MDHEN, SYDVKM. DNA of the CDR3: TGTGCCAGCAGGGGATATCAAGAGACCCAGTACTTC. This translates into CASRGYQETQYF.

The V and J genes are TRBV28 and TRBJ2-7; tentative D call: TRBD1 (5 bases). V was shortened by 7 bases and J by 2 bases, with 15 bases between the two germline ends. This CDR3 has 14 residues. The V gene's germline CDR1 is MDHEN and CDR2 SYDVKM. The CDR3 DNA follows: TGTGCCAGCATCCCCGGAGACAGAGCCTACGAGCAGTACTTC. Protein sequence: CASIPGDRAYEQYF.

The V gene is TRBV7-8, the J gene TRBJ1-5; unclear D gene. Germline values: CDR1 SGHVS, CDR2 FQNEAQ. This CDR3 spans 13 amino acids. V was cut by 1 base and J by 7 bases, with 8 bases left in between. The CDR3 is CASSLGPGQPQHF. The DNA for the CDR3 is TGTGCCAGCAGCTTAGGACCAGGCCAGCCCCAGCATTTT.

This clone was seen just once. V is TRBV2 and J is TRBJ1-2; tentatively, D is TRBD1 (5 bases). The V end was cut by 8 bases, the J end by 9 bases, with 16 bases between. This CDR3 comprises 12 residues. Germline V gives CDR1 SNHLY, CDR2 FYNNEI. CDR3 amino acids: CASWGKEGSYTF. CDR3 sequence (DNA): TGTGCCAGCTGGGGGAAGGAGGGGAGCTACACCTTC.

The V and J genes are TRBV4-1 and TRBJ1-2, with D uncertain. From germline, CDR1 is MGHRA and CDR2 YSYEKL. V was pared by 0 bases and J by 4 bases, with 15 bases between. The CDR3 contains 16 residues. The CDR3 DNA sequence: TGCGCCAGCAGCCAAGATGACCGGGCGTTACTCTATGGCTACACCTTC. Its translation is CASSQDDRALLYGYTF.

V gene TRBV6-6 combines with J gene TRBJ2-3; possibly TRBD1 for D (6 bases). CDR1 and CDR2 (germline): MNHNY, SVGAGI (reference sequence). The CDR3 covers 14 residues. V lost 6 bases and J lost 5, with 15 bases in between. CDR3 nucleotide sequence: TGTGCCAGCAGGCACCAGGGGAAAGGAGATACGCAGTATTTT. It translates to CASRHQGKGDTQYF.

The sample holds one count of this clone. This sequence joins TRBV7-9 and TRBJ1-5; D remains unclear. V gave up 5 bases and J gave up 3 bases, with 11 bases separating them. The germline V gene encodes CDR1 SEHNR and CDR2 FQNEAQ (reference sequence). This CDR3 region has 14 residues. CDR3 sequence (DNA): TGTGCCAGCAGCCCCATAAGCCCCAATCAGCCCCAGCATTTT. Translating it yields CASSPISPNQPQHF.

V gene TRBV30 combines with J gene TRBJ1-6; a weak D match, TRBD1 (6 bases). Between the trimmed V and J ends, which lost 2 bases and 0 bases, there was a span of 17 bases. Germline assignment: CDR1 GTSNPN and CDR2 SVGIG (reference sequence). The CDR3 is made up of 18 amino acids. The CDR3 DNA follows: TGTGCCTGGAGTTCGGACACTGACAGGAGCTCCTATAATTCACCCCTCCACTTT. This gives the protein CAWSSDTDRSSYNSPLHF.

The chain links TRBV29-1 to TRBJ2-7; no firm D call. CDR3 size: 14 residues. V lost 4 bases, J lost 1 base, and 14 bases lay in between. Germline CDR1 and CDR2: SQVTM and ANQGSEA. The CDR3 region has the DNA TGCAGCGTTGGGGTGCGCGACCCTTCCTACGAGCAGTACTTC. It codes for CSVGVRDPSYEQYF.

The gene calls are TRBV19 and TRBJ1-5; 10 bases are a match to TRBD1. V was pared by 5 bases and J by 6 bases, with 7 bases of the junction left unmatched. CDR3 size: 15 residues. Per the germline V gene, CDR1 is LNHDA and CDR2 is SQIVND (reference sequence). CDR3 in amino acids: CASSYSTGGRQPQHF. CDR3 coding DNA: TGTGCCAGTAGTTACTCGACAGGGGGCCGTCAGCCCCAGCATTTT.

The DNA of the CDR3 is TGTGCCAGCTCACCAAACAGGGGGCAGAGGCCAGATACGCAGTATTTT. It translates to CASSPNRGQRPDTQYF. The chain couples TRBV18 to TRBJ2-3; 9 nucleotides line up with TRBD1. Trimming took 2 bases from V and 4 from J; bases not matched to a gene: 7. Germline V gene lookup returns CDR1 KGHSH and CDR2 LQKENI. The CDR3 consists of 16 residues.